This TCR beta chain came from a study of vaccination and CD4 T cells after COVID-19. About the study: Post-COVID samples had a sampling time that fell a median roughly 92 days after diagnosis (range 35 to 161). Overlapping SARS-CoV-2, HCoV-NL63, HCoV-OC43 and HCoV-229E spike peptides stimulated the cells.

Treatment of the sample: approximately nine-day PBMC culture with coronavirus spike peptide pools or control peptides (ViraFEST assay). Samples of CD4+ T cells were obtained from the unexposed donor before the COVID-19 pandemic (2011-2018). Peptide pools at around 9.1 ug/ml, together with approximately 10 IU/ml IL-2, were added to cultures of approximately 2 million PBMCs per well. In the case of this clonotype: Its matching antigen is unknown.

Sequenced with the Oncomine TCR Beta short-read assay was DNA taken from cultured CD4+ T cells. TCRdb itself ran the PCR reads through MiXCR, one entry per CDR3 protein. This sample has under 4,500 distinct CDR3 sequences; about 35% occur once, and the top ten carry approximately 26%. The sample consisted of CD4+ T cells from blood, cultured in vitro. This TCR was sampled from a human donor in good health.

The CDR3 DNA reads as TGCAGTGCGGGACAGGGTAGGGATGAGCAGTTCTTC. This gives the protein CSAGQGRDEQFF. V and J are TRBV20-1 and TRBJ2-1; TRBD1 matches 9 bases. CDR1 is DFQATT, CDR2 SNEGSKA, per germline (reference sequence). V gave up 6 bases and J gave up 8 bases; unmatched junction bases: 5. This CDR3 spans 12 amino acids.